This TCR beta chain was captured in a study of T cell clones after liver transplantation. Data came from immunoSEQ multiplex PCR; TCRdb stores just in-frame clones and leaves some out. The profile shows 50,000 to 60,000 clones, under 85% of them singletons. With 5 bases removed from V and 4 bases from J, the gap between germline ends came to 11 bases. Germline loops: CDR1 LNHDA, CDR2 SQIVND (reference sequence). The CDR3 length is 14 residues. This clone occurred once. The chain is built from TRBV19 and TRBJ1-4; TRBD1 might be the D (5 bases). The sequence was collected from a human patient who received a liver transplant. A share of the T cells may be of graft donor origin. The sample was CD4+ T cells from blood, taken at the 22-month timepoint. For the CDR3, the DNA is TGTGCCAGTAGTCTTGGGACCTTTAATGAAAAACTGTTTTTT. This translates into CASSLGTFNEKLFF.